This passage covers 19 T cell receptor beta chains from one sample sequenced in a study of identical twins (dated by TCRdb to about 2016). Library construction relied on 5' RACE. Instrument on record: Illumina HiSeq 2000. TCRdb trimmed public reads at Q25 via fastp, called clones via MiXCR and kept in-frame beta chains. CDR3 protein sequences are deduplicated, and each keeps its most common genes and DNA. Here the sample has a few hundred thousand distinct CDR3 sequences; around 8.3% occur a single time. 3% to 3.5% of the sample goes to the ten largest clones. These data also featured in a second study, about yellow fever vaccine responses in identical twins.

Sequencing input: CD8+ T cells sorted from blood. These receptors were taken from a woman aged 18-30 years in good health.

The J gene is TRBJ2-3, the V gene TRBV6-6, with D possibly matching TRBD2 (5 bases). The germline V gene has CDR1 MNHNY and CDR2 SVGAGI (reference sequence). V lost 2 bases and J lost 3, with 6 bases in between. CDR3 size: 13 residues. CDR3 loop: CASSYVATDTQYF. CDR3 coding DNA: TGTGCCAGCAGTTACGTAGCGACAGATACGCAGTATTTT.

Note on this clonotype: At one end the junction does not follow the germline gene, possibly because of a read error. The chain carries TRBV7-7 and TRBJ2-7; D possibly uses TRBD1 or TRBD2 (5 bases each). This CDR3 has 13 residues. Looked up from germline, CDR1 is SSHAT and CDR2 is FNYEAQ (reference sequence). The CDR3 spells CASSTRENHEQYF. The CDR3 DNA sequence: TGTGCTAGCAGCACCAGGGAGAACCACGAGCAGTACTTC.

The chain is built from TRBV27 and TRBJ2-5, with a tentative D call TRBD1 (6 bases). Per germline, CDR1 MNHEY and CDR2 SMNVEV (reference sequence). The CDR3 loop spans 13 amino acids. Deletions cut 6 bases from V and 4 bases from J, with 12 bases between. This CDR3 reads CASRQGKGETQYF. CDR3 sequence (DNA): TGTGCCAGCAGACAGGGTAAAGGAGAGACCCAGTACTTC.

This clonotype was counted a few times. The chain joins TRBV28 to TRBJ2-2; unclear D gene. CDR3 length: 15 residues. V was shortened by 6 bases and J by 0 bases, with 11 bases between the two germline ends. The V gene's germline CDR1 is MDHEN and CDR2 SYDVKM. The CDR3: CASRFVTSNTGELFF. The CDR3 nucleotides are TGTGCCAGCAGATTTGTAACATCGAACACCGGGGAGCTGTTTTTT. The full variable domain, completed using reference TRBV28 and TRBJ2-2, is DVKVTQSSRYLVKRTGEKVFLECVQDMDHENMFWYRQDPGLGLRLIYFSYDVKMKEKGDIPEGYSVSREKKERFSLILESASTNQTSMYLCASRFVTSNTGELFFGEGSRLTVL.

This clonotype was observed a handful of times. The CDR3 sequence: CASSLLLAGGGTDTQYF. CDR3 DNA: TGTGCCAGCAGTCTCCTTCTAGCGGGAGGTGGCACAGATACGCAGTATTTT. This chain uses TRBV27 with TRBJ2-3, with 11 bases identical to TRBD2. The germline V gene encodes CDR1 MNHEY and CDR2 SMNVEV (reference sequence). V lost 5 bases and J lost 1; bases outside the gene matches: 8. This CDR3 region has 17 residues.

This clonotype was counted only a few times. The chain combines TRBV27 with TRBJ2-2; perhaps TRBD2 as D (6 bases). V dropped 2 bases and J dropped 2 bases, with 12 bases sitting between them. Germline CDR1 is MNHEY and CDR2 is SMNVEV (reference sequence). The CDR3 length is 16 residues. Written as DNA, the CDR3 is TGTGCCAGCAGTTTAGGCACTAGCAGCAACACCGGGGAGCTGTTTTTT. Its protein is CASSLGTSSNTGELFF.

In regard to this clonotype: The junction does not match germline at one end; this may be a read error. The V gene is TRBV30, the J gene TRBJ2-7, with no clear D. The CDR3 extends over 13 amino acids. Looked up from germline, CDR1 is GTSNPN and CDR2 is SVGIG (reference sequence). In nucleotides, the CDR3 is TGTGCCTGGAGTCACTCCCTCACCTATGAGCAGTACTTC. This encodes CAWSHSLTYEQYF. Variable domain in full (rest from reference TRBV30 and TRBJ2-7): SQTIHQWPATLVQPVGSPLSLECTVEGTSNPNLYWYRQAAGRGLQLLFYSVGIGQISSEVPQNLSASRPQDRQFILSSKKLLLSDSGFYLCAWSHSLTYEQYFGPGTRLTVT.

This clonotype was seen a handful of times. CDR3 amino acids: CASSRILAGDYEQYF. The DNA of the CDR3 is TGTGCCAGCAGCCGAATACTAGCGGGGGACTACGAGCAGTACTTC. This chain joins TRBV4-2 and TRBJ2-7; the match to TRBD2 covers 11 bases. The junction had 5 bases not matched to a gene; V was cut back by 4 bases and J by 3 bases. Germline assignment: CDR1 LGHNA and CDR2 YNFKEQ. This CDR3 is 15 amino acids long.

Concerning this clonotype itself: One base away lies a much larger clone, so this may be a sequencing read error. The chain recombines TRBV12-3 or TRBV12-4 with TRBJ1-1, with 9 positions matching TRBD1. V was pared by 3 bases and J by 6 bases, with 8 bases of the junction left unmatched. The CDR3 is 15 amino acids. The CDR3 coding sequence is TGTGCCAGCAGTTTTGTCGGGACAGGGACCCCTGAAGCTTTCTTT. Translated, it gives CASSFVGTGTPEAFF.

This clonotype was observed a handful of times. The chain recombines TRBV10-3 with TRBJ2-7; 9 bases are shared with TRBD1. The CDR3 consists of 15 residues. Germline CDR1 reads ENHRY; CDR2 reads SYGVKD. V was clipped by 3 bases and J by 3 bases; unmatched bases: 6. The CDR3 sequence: CAISDPGQGLYEQYF. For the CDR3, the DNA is TGTGCCATCAGTGACCCGGGACAGGGCCTCTACGAGCAGTACTTC.

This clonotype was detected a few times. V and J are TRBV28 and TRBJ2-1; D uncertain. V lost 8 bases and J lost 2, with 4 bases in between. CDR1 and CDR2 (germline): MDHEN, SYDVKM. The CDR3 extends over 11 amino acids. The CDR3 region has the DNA TGTGCCAGCGGCACCTACAATGAGCAGTTCTTC. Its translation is CASGTYNEQFF. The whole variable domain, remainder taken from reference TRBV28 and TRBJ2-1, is DVKVTQSSRYLVKRTGEKVFLECVQDMDHENMFWYRQDPGLGLRLIYFSYDVKMKEKGDIPEGYSVSREKKERFSLILESASTNQTSMYLCASGTYNEQFFGPGTRLTVL.

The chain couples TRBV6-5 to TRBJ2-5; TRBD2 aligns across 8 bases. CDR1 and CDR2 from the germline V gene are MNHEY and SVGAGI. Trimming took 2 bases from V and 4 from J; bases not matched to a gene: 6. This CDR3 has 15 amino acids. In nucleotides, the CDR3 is TGTGCCAGCAGTTACAACGCGGGGGGATCAGAGACCCAGTACTTC. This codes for CASSYNAGGSETQYF.

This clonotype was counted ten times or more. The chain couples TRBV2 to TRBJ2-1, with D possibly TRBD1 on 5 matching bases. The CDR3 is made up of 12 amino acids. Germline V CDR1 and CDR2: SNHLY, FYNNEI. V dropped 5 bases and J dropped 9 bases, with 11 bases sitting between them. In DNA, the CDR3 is TGTGCCAGCAGTACACAGGTCAGTGAGCAGTTCTTC. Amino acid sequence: CASSTQVSEQFF.

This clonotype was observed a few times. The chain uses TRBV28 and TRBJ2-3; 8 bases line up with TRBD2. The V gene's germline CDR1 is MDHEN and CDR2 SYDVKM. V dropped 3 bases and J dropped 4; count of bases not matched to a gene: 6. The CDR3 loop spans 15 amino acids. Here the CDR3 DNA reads TGTGCCAGCAGTTTGACGAGCGGGAGCGCAGATACGCAGTATTTT. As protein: CASSLTSGSADTQYF. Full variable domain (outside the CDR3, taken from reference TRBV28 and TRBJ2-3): DVKVTQSSRYLVKRTGEKVFLECVQDMDHENMFWYRQDPGLGLRLIYFSYDVKMKEKGDIPEGYSVSREKKERFSLILESASTNQTSMYLCASSLTSGSADTQYFGPGTRLTVL.

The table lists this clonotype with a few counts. The CDR3 here is CSASKGTGELFF. The CDR3 nucleotides are TGCAGTGCTAGCAAAGGCACCGGGGAGCTGTTTTTT. The V gene is TRBV20-1, the J gene TRBJ2-2; D gene uncertain. Germline CDR1 reads DFQATT; CDR2 reads SNEGSKA (reference sequence). Trimming took 3 bases from V and 4 from J, leaving 6 bases between them. The CDR3 covers 12 residues.

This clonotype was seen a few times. This CDR3 reads CASSQTGASTGELFF. In nucleotides, the CDR3 is TGTGCCAGCAGTCAGACAGGGGCGAGTACCGGGGAGCTGTTTTTT. The V and J genes are TRBV6-1 and TRBJ2-2; 8 bases align to TRBD1. The CDR3 sequence is 15 residues long. Germline V gene sequence: CDR1 MNHNS, CDR2 SASEGT. Unmatched junction bases numbered 7, after V lost 5 bases and J lost 5 bases.

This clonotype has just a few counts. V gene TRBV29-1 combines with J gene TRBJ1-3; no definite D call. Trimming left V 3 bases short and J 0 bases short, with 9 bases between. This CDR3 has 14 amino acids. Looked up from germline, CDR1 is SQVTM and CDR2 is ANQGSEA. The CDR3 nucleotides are TGCAGCGTTGACCCCGACGGCTCTGGAAACACCATATATTTT. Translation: CSVDPDGSGNTIYF.

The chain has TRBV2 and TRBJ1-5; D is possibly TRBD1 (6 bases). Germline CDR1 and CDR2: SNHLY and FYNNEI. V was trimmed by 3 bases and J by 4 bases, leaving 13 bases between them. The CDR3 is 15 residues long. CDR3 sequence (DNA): TGTGCCAGCAGTGATGGGGGGGCTCGTAATCAGCCCCAGCATTTT. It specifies CASSDGGARNQPQHF.

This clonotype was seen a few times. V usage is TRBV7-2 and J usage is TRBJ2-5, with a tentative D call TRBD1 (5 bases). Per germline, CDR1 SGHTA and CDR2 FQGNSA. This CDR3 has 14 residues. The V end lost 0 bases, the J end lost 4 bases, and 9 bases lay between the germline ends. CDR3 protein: CASSLAQGPETQYF. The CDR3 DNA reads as TGTGCCAGCAGCTTAGCGCAGGGCCCAGAGACCCAGTACTTC.